These 17 T cell receptor beta chains were all obtained from the same sample, sequenced in a study of blood T cell repertoires in COVID-19. Repertoires were generated with immunoSEQ multiplex PCR, while TCRdb's copy carries only in-frame clones and drops some. The table shows some 290,000 clones, with more than 85% occurring only once. Sequencing input: PBMCs or T cells enriched from blood (not recorded which). These receptors were collected from a woman younger than 45 who had been exposed to COVID-19.

This clone came up a few times. The chain links TRBV4-1 to TRBJ1-2, with TRBD1 matching over 9 bases. The CDR3 is made up of 13 amino acids. Germline loops: CDR1 MGHRA, CDR2 YSYEKL. V trimming: 7 bases; J trimming: 8 bases; junction bases outside the gene matches: 8. The chain's CDR3 is CASTYTGGKGYTF. The CDR3, as DNA: TGCGCCAGCACCTATACAGGGGGCAAGGGCTACACCTTC.

The rearrangement joins TRBV4-3 to TRBJ1-4; possibly TRBD1 for D (6 bases). The V end was cut by 0 bases, the J end by 0 bases, with 11 bases between. This CDR3 spans 17 amino acids. Germline CDR1 is LGHNA and CDR2 is YSLEER. For the CDR3, the DNA is TGCGCCAGCAGCCAAGATTTAGGGGGAGCAACTAATGAAAAACTGTTTTTT. Translation gives CASSQDLGGATNEKLFF.

V and J are TRBV9 and TRBJ1-6, with D possibly being TRBD1 (6 bases). Trimming stripped 4 bases from V and 7 bases from J, with 12 bases between. In germline, CDR1 is SGDLS, CDR2 YYNGEE. This CDR3 contains 14 residues. CDR3 sequence (DNA): TGTGCCAGCAGCCCAGGGGTTGGGAATTCACCCCTCCACTTT. This translates into CASSPGVGNSPLHF. Using reference TRBV9 and TRBJ1-6 for the parts outside the CDR3, the full variable domain is DSGVTQTPKHLITATGQRVTLRCSPRSGDLSVYWYQQSLDQGLQFLIQYYNGEERAKGNILERFSAQQFPDLHSELNLSSLELGDSALYFCASSPGVGNSPLHFGNGTRLTVT.

The CDR3 nucleotides read TGCGCCAGCAGCACAGGGACAGCCAACTATGGCTACACCTTC. This sequence encodes CASSTGTANYGYTF. The V and J genes are TRBV5-1 and TRBJ1-2, with 7 bases aligning to TRBD1. V was pared by 4 bases and J by 2 bases, with 5 bases of the junction left unmatched. The CDR3 spans 14 residues. Germline CDR1 reads SGHRS; CDR2 reads YFSETQ.

V and J are TRBV7-9 and TRBJ1-1; D not resolved. The germline V gene encodes CDR1 SEHNR and CDR2 FQNEAQ (reference sequence). CDR3 length: 16 amino acids. The V end was cut by 4 bases, the J end by 5 bases, with 20 bases between. For the CDR3, the DNA is TGTGCCAGCAGCTCTGGACGGCGGGAGGGTCTAACTGAAGCTTTCTTT. Its protein product is CASSSGRREGLTEAFF.

The V gene is TRBV9, the J gene TRBJ2-3; D remains ambiguous. The germline V gene encodes CDR1 SGDLS and CDR2 YYNGEE. V was clipped by 2 bases and J by 3 bases, with 7 bases between them. The CDR3 is 13 amino acids. The CDR3, as DNA: TGTGCCAGCAGCGTGGAGTCGACAGATACGCAGTATTTT. The encoded protein is CASSVESTDTQYF.

This clone appeared a single time. The V gene is TRBV24-1, the J gene TRBJ2-1; TRBD1 matches at 7 bases. CDR1 is KGHDR and CDR2 is SFDVKD in the germline V gene. The CDR3 length is 14 residues. V shed 9 bases and J 10 bases; nucleotides not matched to a gene: 14. The CDR3 sequence: CATSWTGTAGEQFF. The CDR3 DNA sequence: TGTGCCACCTCCTGGACAGGTACCGCTGGGGAGCAGTTCTTC.

The gene calls are TRBV24-1 and TRBJ1-2; weak D call: TRBD1 (6 bases). The CDR3 has 14 residues. CDR1 and CDR2 (germline): KGHDR, SFDVKD. Trimming cost V 4 bases and J 4 bases, with 12 bases left between them. CDR3 nucleotide sequence: TGTGCCACCAGTGACCCCGGACAGAGCTATGGCTACACCTTC. Protein: CATSDPGQSYGYTF.

The chain has TRBV3-1 (or the pseudogene TRBV3-2) and TRBJ1-2; D unclear. Germline V gene lookup returns CDR1 LGHDT and CDR2 YNNKEL (reference sequence). V was shortened by 1 base and J by 1 base, with 7 bases between the two germline ends. This CDR3 is built from 14 residues. This CDR3 reads CASSQGGINYGYTF. DNA for the CDR3: TGTGCCAGCAGCCAAGGTGGCATTAACTATGGCTACACCTTC.

V gene TRBV7-2 combines with J gene TRBJ1-1, with 10 bases aligning to TRBD1. This CDR3 has 15 amino acids. Germline-derived CDR1 and CDR2 are SGHTA and FQGNSA. After removal of 1 base from V and 5 bases from J, the junction contained 4 bases not matched to a gene. This chain's CDR3 is CASSLGQGAWTEAFF. In DNA form, the CDR3 reads TGTGCCAGCAGCTTAGGACAGGGGGCTTGGACTGAAGCTTTCTTT.

This clone is a singleton in its sample. This chain connects TRBV27 to TRBJ1-2, with a possible D match to TRBD1 (5 bases). The CDR3 runs 13 residues. V shed 6 bases and J shed 4 bases, with 12 bases lying between them. The germline V gene has CDR1 MNHEY and CDR2 SMNVEV (reference sequence). The CDR3 loop is CASSIRGSYGYTF. The CDR3 region has the DNA TGTGCCAGCAGCATTAGGGGCTCCTATGGCTACACCTTC.

The V call is TRBV6-5, the J call TRBJ1-1; D call uncertain. V shed 6 bases and J shed 2 bases, with 10 bases lying between them. This CDR3 contains 13 residues. CDR1 is MNHEY and CDR2 is SVGAGI in the germline V gene. The CDR3 is CASRPPRNTEAFF. The CDR3 DNA is TGTGCCAGCAGGCCTCCCAGAAACACTGAAGCTTTCTTT.

This clone was picked up a small number of times. V gene TRBV5-4 combines with J gene TRBJ1-4, with D possibly TRBD1 on 5 matching bases. Per the germline V gene, CDR1 is SGHNT and CDR2 is YYREEE (reference sequence). Between the trimmed V and J ends, which lost 6 bases and 1 base, there was a span of 19 bases. The CDR3 length is 17 residues. For the CDR3, the DNA is TGTGCCAGCAACCCGGGGGTACCCGGGGGAACTAATGAAAAACTGTTTTTT. Translating gives CASNPGVPGGTNEKLFF. Full variable domain (remainder filled in from reference TRBV5-4 and TRBJ1-4): ETGVTQSPTHLIKTRGQQVTLRCSSQSGHNTVSWYQQALGQGPQFIFQYYREEENGRGNFPPRFSGLQFPNYSSELNVNALELDDSALYLCASNPGVPGGTNEKLFFGSGTQLSVL.

The V and J genes are TRBV7-2 and TRBJ1-2; 8 bases match TRBD1. Germline loops: CDR1 SGHTA, CDR2 FQGNSA. The CDR3 consists of 15 residues. J was trimmed by 8 bases and V by 6 bases; bases with no gene match: 14. CDR3 residues: CASSHAGGAFKGYTF. CDR3 in DNA: TGTGCCAGCAGTCACGCAGGGGGCGCTTTTAAGGGCTACACCTTC.

The chain links TRBV7-9 to TRBJ1-1; 7 bases align to TRBD1. The CDR3 spans 17 residues. Germline CDR1 SEHNR, CDR2 FQNEAQ (reference sequence). Trimming cost V 2 bases and J 7 bases; bases outside gene matches: 16. CDR3 coding DNA: TGTGCCAGCAGCTTACTAGGGACAGAGTCATCTAGATTTGAAGCTTTCTTT. Protein product: CASSLLGTESSRFEAFF.

This sequence joins TRBV11-3 and TRBJ2-1, with unresolved D. V lost 0 bases and J lost 6, with 18 bases in between. The CDR3 is made up of 17 amino acids. Germline CDR1 is SGHNT and CDR2 is YENEEA. Written as DNA, the CDR3 is TGTGCCAGCAGCTTAGAAGGAGCGCCCCATACTCCCAATGAGCAGTTCTTC. It encodes CASSLEGAPHTPNEQFF.

This clone is a singleton in its sample. Here the CDR3 DNA reads TGTGCCAGCACCACTAACCGGCAGCCCCAGCATTTT. Translated, it gives CASTTNRQPQHF. The V gene is TRBV28, the J gene TRBJ1-5; D remains ambiguous. CDR3 length equals 12 residues. CDR1 is MDHEN, CDR2 SYDVKM, per germline. V was clipped by 7 bases and J by 7 bases, with 11 bases between them.